This T cell receptor beta chain was found in a study of shared clonotypes between healthy human individuals. The germline V gene encodes CDR1 SGHRS and CDR2 YFSETQ. Trimming shortened V by 4 bases and J by 3 bases, and 14 bases separated the two germline ends. The CDR3 sequence is 15 residues long. Produced via immunoSEQ multiplex PCR; TCRdb's table is partial and in-frame only. The data contain some 1 million clones, around 76% of them seen just once; the ten biggest clones take up 1.4%. Sequenced material: memory CD4+ T cells sorted from blood. Subset defined: CD45RA-negative fraction. V usage is TRBV5-1 and J usage is TRBJ1-5; tentative D call: TRBD1 (5 bases). The sequence was obtained from a man aged 18 to 30 in good health. CDR3 loop: CASSLLGDNNQPQHF. The CDR3 DNA reads TGCGCCAGCAGCCTCCTGGGGGATAACAATCAGCCCCAGCATTTT.